The 5 T cell receptor beta chains given below trace back to one sample, sequenced in a study of blood T cell repertoires in COVID-19. Clones were read by immunoSEQ multiplex PCR, and TCRdb kept only the in-frame ones, dropping some. This sample carries 45,000 to 50,000 clones, approximately 85% of them seen once, and the ten largest clones take around 33%. Sequencing was done on a sample of peripheral blood. The receptors here all came from an elderly woman with COVID-19, enrolled during active disease.

This rearrangement joins TRBV7-2 to TRBJ1-2; 9 nucleotides line up with TRBD1. Germline V lookup: CDR1 SGHTA, CDR2 FQGNSA. This CDR3 spans 16 amino acids. J was trimmed by 3 bases and V by 3 bases; bases with no gene match: 8. This CDR3 reads CASSLVTGGSDYGYTF. DNA of the CDR3: TGTGCCAGCAGCTTGGTGACAGGGGGTTCCGACTATGGCTACACCTTC.

This chain uses TRBV24-1 with TRBJ2-1; D may be TRBD2 (5 bases). Germline V lookup: CDR1 KGHDR, CDR2 SFDVKD. V lost 3 bases and J lost 6, with 17 bases in between. The CDR3 is 16 residues long. The CDR3 loop is CATSDPRMRAGNEQFF. In DNA, the CDR3 is TGTGCCACCAGTGATCCTCGGATGCGGGCTGGCAATGAGCAGTTCTTC.

The gene calls are TRBV4-2 and TRBJ2-7; 7 nucleotides line up with TRBD1. V lost 1 base to trimming and J lost 1 base; unmatched junction nucleotides: 4. This CDR3 has 15 amino acids. Germline V gene lookup returns CDR1 LGHNA and CDR2 YNFKEQ. The chain's CDR3 is CASSQVWDSSYEQYF. The DNA for the CDR3 is TGTGCCAGCAGCCAAGTTTGGGACAGTTCCTACGAGCAGTACTTC.

The rearrangement uses TRBV28 and TRBJ1-1; D might be TRBD1 (6 bases). The CDR3 totals 17 residues. Trimming cost V 1 base and J 1 base, with 16 bases left between them. In germline, CDR1 is MDHEN, CDR2 SYDVKM. The CDR3 here is CASSLSGQGRGNTEAFF. The CDR3 nucleotides read TGTGCCAGCAGTTTATCCGGGCAGGGGAGGGGGAACACTGAAGCTTTCTTT.

The CDR3 here is CASSPAGGSGNTIYF. CDR3 in DNA: TGTGCCAGCAGCCCAGCAGGGGGCTCTGGAAACACCATATATTTT. J is TRBJ1-3 and V is TRBV11-3, with TRBD1 matching over 7 bases. The germline V gene has CDR1 SGHNT and CDR2 YENEEA. The CDR3 consists of 15 residues. The J segment lost 0 bases and the V segment lost 5 bases, leaving 4 bases of the junction unmatched.